This T cell receptor beta chain is drawn from a study of regulatory T cells in long-lasting Graves disease. This clonotype was seen just once. Antigen unknown. Assembly of TCR beta libraries relied on iRepertoire HTBI primers together with Arm-PCR of CDR3 regions. TCRdb processed the multiplex PCR reads anew with MiXCR; each CDR3 protein has one entry. Of under 450,000 distinct CDR3 sequences listed, roughly a quarter were seen once; the top ten hold roughly 28%. Time point meaning: persistent/refractory GD, antithyroid drugs over 5 years with positive TRAb. Extracted RNA from PBMCs served as the source of the TCR library. Graves' disease diagnosis was established per American Thyroid Association guidelines. Peripheral blood, approximately 9 milliliters of it, was drawn into EDTA tubes. Study results and caveats: Persistent cases of Graves' showed reduced TCR diversity relative to newly diagnosed patients. Fewer public clonotypes were shared by new patients (around 960) than by persistent patients (around 2,800).

J lost 4 bases, V lost 2 bases, and 0 bases had no gene match. CDR1 and CDR2 (germline): LNHDA, SQIVND (reference sequence). The CDR3 is 13 residues long. V and J are TRBV19 and TRBJ2-3; 7 bases map to TRBD1. This sample comprised peripheral blood mononuclear cells (PBMCs), obtained when the disease was refractory, from a patient treated with antithyroid drugs. This TCR derives from a female donor with Graves disease. The DNA for the CDR3 is TGTGCCAGTAGTATACAGGGGGCAGATACGCAGTATTTT. This gives the protein CASSIQGADTQYF.